These T cell receptor beta chains were read from a single sample in a study of Ad26.COV2.S vaccination and SARS-CoV-2 variants. Assay used: immunoSEQ multiplex PCR; TCRdb lists only in-frame clones, some missing. Of around 450,000 clones in the sample, roughly 87% were seen once. The sample in question was peripheral blood, obtained in a trial of Ad26.COV2.S vaccine versus placebo. Receptors were obtained from a person between 18 and 65 years old who received the Ad26.COV2.S COVID-19 vaccine or a placebo. Each CDR3 is given with its conserved first and last residue. The order of the fields is clone size, J gene, D gene, V gene, CDR3 DNA, CDR3 protein. The D gene is left open where the match is weak. Clone sizes are given selectively: once, few, many, or a class where the clone is expanded.

clone size: .
J gene: TRBJ2-4
D gene: .
V gene: TRBV10-2
CDR3 DNA: TGCGCCAGCAGTGTACAAAACATTCAGTACTTC
CDR3 protein: CASSVQNIQYF

clone size: .
J gene: TRBJ2-3
D gene: .
V gene: TRBV11-2
CDR3 DNA: TGTGCCAGCAGCAGTGGGGGCAGTCACGGAGATACGCAGTATTTT
CDR3 protein: CASSSGGSHGDTQYF

clone size: .
J gene: TRBJ1-1
D gene: TRBD1
V gene: TRBV27
CDR3 DNA: TGTGCCAGCAGTTCCTCGACAGGGGTAGTCACTGAAGCTTTCTTT
CDR3 protein: CASSSSTGVVTEAFF

clone size: once
J gene: TRBJ1-1
D gene: .
V gene: TRBV2
CDR3 DNA: TGTGCCACCGAGGCCCTGGGGGGGAGCACTGAAGCTTTCTTT
CDR3 protein: CATEALGGSTEAFF

clone size: .
J gene: TRBJ2-3
D gene: .
V gene: TRBV9
CDR3 DNA: TGTGCCAGCAGCGTAGCCCCATCTAGCACAGATACGCAGTATTTT
CDR3 protein: CASSVAPSSTDTQYF

clone size: .
J gene: TRBJ2-2
D gene: .
V gene: TRBV5-1
CDR3 DNA: TGCGCCAGCAGCTTGGTCTTGGGGACCGGGGAGCTGTTTTTT
CDR3 protein: CASSLVLGTGELFF

clone size: .
J gene: TRBJ1-2
D gene: TRBD1
V gene: TRBV12-3/TRBV12-4
CDR3 DNA: TGTGCCAGCAGTCTTCGACAGGGCACTGGCTACACCTTC
CDR3 protein: CASSLRQGTGYTF

clone size: .
J gene: TRBJ2-2
D gene: .
V gene: TRBV6-5
CDR3 DNA: TGTGCCAGCAGCTACAGGTTAGGCCCCGGGGAGCTGTTTTTT
CDR3 protein: CASSYRLGPGELFF

clone size: .
J gene: TRBJ1-2
D gene: .
V gene: TRBV18
CDR3 DNA: TGTGCCAGCTCACCAAACGGGGCTGGGGAGGCTAACTATGGCTACACCTTC
CDR3 protein: CASSPNGAGEANYGYTF

clone size: .
J gene: TRBJ1-4
D gene: TRBD1
V gene: TRBV5-8
CDR3 DNA: TGTGCCAGCAGCTCACGGACAGGTGTGAGAACTAATGAAAAACTGTTTTTT
CDR3 protein: CASSSRTGVRTNEKLFF

clone size: .
J gene: TRBJ2-3
D gene: .
V gene: TRBV5-5
CDR3 DNA: TGTGCCAGCAGCTCCCAGGGGCCTAGCACAGATACGCAGTATTTT
CDR3 protein: CASSSQGPSTDTQYF

clone size: .
J gene: TRBJ2-3
D gene: .
V gene: TRBV4-2
CDR3 DNA: TGTGCCAGCAGCCAAGATGGCGAGGGCGGGAGCACAGATACGCAGTATTTT
CDR3 protein: CASSQDGEGGSTDTQYF

clone size: .
J gene: TRBJ1-5
D gene: .
V gene: TRBV7-2
CDR3 DNA: TGTGCCAGCAGCCCCGCGGGGGCGAGGAGCAATCAGCCCCAGCATTTT
CDR3 protein: CASSPAGARSNQPQHF

clone size: .
J gene: TRBJ2-3
D gene: TRBD2
V gene: TRBV10-3
CDR3 DNA: TGTGCCATCAGTGAGTCGTTAGGCGGGAGGGCGTTCAGCACAGATACGCAGTATTTT
CDR3 protein: CAISESLGGRAFSTDTQYF

clone size: .
J gene: TRBJ2-1
D gene: .
V gene: TRBV7-2
CDR3 DNA: TGTGCCAGCAGCCCCCTACTGAGGAGCAATGAGCAGTTCTTC
CDR3 protein: CASSPLLRSNEQFF

clone size: .
J gene: TRBJ1-6
D gene: .
V gene: TRBV6-5
CDR3 DNA: TGTGCCAGCAGCCCCCTACTCAGCTCGGTATCACCCCTCCACTTT
CDR3 protein: CASSPLLSSVSPLHF

clone size: .
J gene: TRBJ2-5
D gene: TRBD2
V gene: TRBV7-3
CDR3 DNA: TGTGCCAGCAGCTTAGGGGGGACTAGTTGGACCCAGTACTTC
CDR3 protein: CASSLGGTSWTQYF